The text below deals with one T cell receptor beta chain. Antigen unknown. These data originate in a study of T cells in Graves' hyperthyroidism and ophthalmopathy. Study results and limitations: Appearing also in blood were most of the thyroid clonotypes expanded above 0.001.

CDR1 and CDR2 (germline): SGHRS, YFSETQ. The CDR3 consists of 15 residues. Trimming left V 0 bases short and J 10 bases short, with 14 bases between. What was amplified from RNA transcripts were TCR beta CDR3 regions. A set of HTBI primers served as the primers for a first-round RT-PCR of the TCR CDR3. A single record per CDR3 protein comes from TCRdb applying MiXCR to the multiplex PCR reads. The sample lists about 640,000 distinct CDR3 sequences; roughly 14% were seen once. What was sequenced was blood. The receptor was isolated from a woman aged 45-60 years with Graves' ophthalmopathy. The rearrangement joins TRBV5-1 to TRBJ1-6, with D possibly matching TRBD1 (5 bases). This CDR3 reads CASSLGQGAGSPLHF. As DNA, the CDR3 is TGCGCCAGCAGCTTGGGCCAGGGAGCTGGATCACCCCTCCACTTT. Combining the CDR3 with reference TRBV5-1 and TRBJ1-6 gives the whole variable domain KAGVTQTPRYLIKTRGQQVTLSCSPISGHRSVSWYQQTPGQGLQFLFEYFSETQRNKGNFPGRFSGRQFSNSRSEMNVSTLELGDSALYLCASSLGQGAGSPLHFGNGTRLTVT.